The present TCR beta chain was sequenced within a study of T-cell reconstitution after alpha-beta-depleted transplantation in children. The CDR3 is made up of 14 amino acids. Unique molecular identifiers were used in preparing the TCRbeta library. TCRdb itself ran the PCR reads through MiXCR, one entry per CDR3 protein. The table records about 500,000 distinct CDR3 sequences, over 25% of them present only once. Remarks on this clonotype: Germline is not matched at one junction end, which may reflect a read error.

V is TRBV12-3 or TRBV12-4 and J is TRBJ1-1, with D unresolved. The sequence was obtained from a human donor who donated a stem cell graft to a child with aplastic anemia. Here the sequenced sample was PBMCs from the stem cell graft donor, taken from the stem cell graft. CDR3 nucleotide sequence: TGTGCCAGCAGCCGGCAAGTGCAGAACGCTGAAGCTTTCTTT. Translated, it gives CASSRQVQNAEAFF.